These 30 T cell receptor beta chains were sequenced from one sample in a study of blood T cell repertoires in COVID-19. Produced via immunoSEQ multiplex PCR; TCRdb's table is partial and in-frame only. The sample holds some 78,000 clones, 75% to 90% seen once. The sample consisted of peripheral blood. The receptors originated from a man in his fifties with active or convalescent COVID-19.

The count of this clone is one. CDR3 nucleotide sequence: TGTGCCAGCAGAAAGACAGGGAGGTACACTGAAGCTTTCTTT. This codes for CASRKTGRYTEAFF. V and J are TRBV28 and TRBJ1-1; 7 nucleotides align to TRBD1. CDR1 and CDR2 (germline): MDHEN, SYDVKM. V shed 6 bases, J shed 3 bases, and the junction held 7 bases outside the gene matches. The CDR3 consists of 14 residues.

V and J are TRBV6-4 and TRBJ2-3; TRBD1 matches 7 bases. After removal of 6 bases from V and 6 bases from J, the junction contained 9 bases not matched to a gene. Looked up from germline, CDR1 is MRHNA and CDR2 is SNTAGT. CDR3 length equals 14 residues. The CDR3 protein is CASRRQGSVDTQYF. Written as DNA, the CDR3 is TGTGCCAGCAGGAGACAGGGAAGTGTGGATACGCAGTATTTT.

The chain has TRBV18 and TRBJ2-7; D unclear. The CDR3 has 13 residues. V lost 4 bases to trimming and J lost 3 bases, with 10 bases between them. The germline gives CDR1 KGHSH, CDR2 LQKENI. The CDR3 is CASSQTRFYEQYF. CDR3 coding DNA: TGTGCCAGCTCACAGACAAGATTCTACGAGCAGTACTTC.

V is TRBV28 and J is TRBJ1-4; D remains ambiguous. Trimming took off 7 bases at V and 7 bases at J, with 16 bases between the two ends. CDR3 length equals 14 residues. Germline assignment: CDR1 MDHEN and CDR2 SYDVKM. The CDR3 nucleotides are TGTGCCAGCAAGGTAGCGGGCCGCGGTGAAAAACTGTTTTTT. Residues: CASKVAGRGEKLFF.

This chain links TRBV6-5 with TRBJ1-1; 7 positions agree with TRBD1. The V and J ends lost 2 bases and 4 bases, in that order; junction bases with no gene match: 7. CDR3 length: 15 residues. CDR1 and CDR2 (germline): MNHEY, SVGAGI. The CDR3 is CASSYGDSWATEAFF. CDR3 nucleotides: TGTGCCAGCAGTTACGGGGACAGCTGGGCCACTGAAGCTTTCTTT.

The chain has TRBV5-1 and TRBJ2-5; 7 bases are a match to TRBD1. The CDR3 extends over 14 amino acids. CDR1 and CDR2 from the germline V gene are SGHRS and YFSETQ. J was trimmed by 4 bases and V by 4 bases; bases with no gene match: 7. The CDR3 DNA sequence: TGCGCCAGCAGCCCCAGACAGGGCGGAGAGACCCAGTACTTC. Protein sequence: CASSPRQGGETQYF.

The V call is TRBV5-6, the J call TRBJ2-1; maybe TRBD1 (6 bases). CDR1 and CDR2 (germline): SGHDT, YYEEEE. This CDR3 is 15 amino acids long. The V and J ends lost 0 bases and 5 bases respectively, with 12 bases between them. Here the CDR3 reads CASSLGAQGNNEQFF. DNA for the CDR3: TGTGCCAGCAGCTTGGGGGCACAGGGAAACAATGAGCAGTTCTTC.

The gene calls are TRBV18 and TRBJ2-7, with TRBD2 matching over 14 bases. From germline, CDR1 is KGHSH and CDR2 LQKENI. This CDR3 spans 16 amino acids. Trimming took 4 bases from V and 12 from J; bases not matched to a gene: 14. CDR3 sequence (DNA): TGTGCCAGCTCACAAACGCGAGGACTAGCGGGAGGCCGGTGGTACTTC. Its translation is CASSQTRGLAGGRWYF.

The V call is TRBV29-1, the J call TRBJ1-3, with 8 bases identical to TRBD1. Germline trimming cut 5 bases from V and 4 bases from J; bases unmatched to any gene: 10. The CDR3 spans 15 residues. Germline lookup yields CDR1 SQVTM and CDR2 ANQGSEA. CDR3 DNA: TGCAGCGTTAGACAGGGGAGAGTGGCGGGAAACACCATATATTTT. This gives the protein CSVRQGRVAGNTIYF.

The rearrangement uses TRBV6-5 and TRBJ2-3, with TRBD1 matching 10 bases. The V and J ends lost 5 bases and 5 bases, in that order; junction bases with no gene match: 4. The CDR3 is 14 amino acids. Germline CDR1 is MNHEY and CDR2 is SVGAGI. In DNA form, the CDR3 reads TGTGCCAGCAGTACAAGGACAGGGGGAGATACGCAGTATTTT. Its translation is CASSTRTGGDTQYF.

The chain combines TRBV28 with TRBJ2-1, with D perhaps matching TRBD2 (5 bases). The CDR3 extends over 13 amino acids. From germline, CDR1 is MDHEN and CDR2 SYDVKM. The V gene lost 1 base and the J gene lost 6 bases, with 7 bases spanning the gap. The CDR3 loop reads CASSLSSRNEQFF. As DNA, the CDR3 is TGTGCCAGCAGTTTATCTAGCCGCAATGAGCAGTTCTTC.

V gene TRBV7-8 combines with J gene TRBJ1-2, with D maybe TRBD1 (5 bases). The CDR3 consists of 13 residues. The germline V gene has CDR1 SGHVS and CDR2 FQNEAQ. The V end was cut by 1 base, the J end by 4 bases, with 7 bases between. Here the CDR3 DNA reads TGTGCCAGCAGCTTAGACGGGGGCTATGGCTACACCTTC. Protein sequence: CASSLDGGYGYTF.

This chain links TRBV5-1 with TRBJ2-1; 15 nucleotides line up with TRBD2. Losses at the gene ends were 0 bases for V and 8 bases for J; bases not matched to a gene: 3. The CDR3 extends over 16 amino acids. Per the germline V gene, CDR1 is SGHRS and CDR2 is YFSETQ. Written as DNA, the CDR3 is TGCGCCAGCAGCTTGGCGGGACTAGCGGGAGGCGATGAGCAGTTCTTC. Residues: CASSLAGLAGGDEQFF.

J is TRBJ2-3 and V is TRBV6-5; 10 nucleotides agree with TRBD1. The CDR3 sequence is 14 residues long. Germline-derived CDR1 and CDR2 are MNHEY and SVGAGI. V gave up 7 bases and J gave up 1 base; unmatched junction bases: 2. The CDR3 DNA sequence: TGTGCCAGCAAAGGACAGGGGGGCACAGATACGCAGTATTTT. This encodes CASKGQGGTDTQYF.

The chain recombines TRBV11-2 with TRBJ2-5, with TRBD1 as a possible D gene (5 bases). Trimming took 4 bases from V and 9 from J, leaving 27 bases between them. Per the germline V gene, CDR1 is SGHAT and CDR2 is FQNNGV. This CDR3 region has 17 residues. The CDR3 nucleotides read TGTGCCAGCAGCTCTACAATAGACAGCGACGACGGCGTGGCCCAGTACTTC. Residues: CASSSTIDSDDGVAQYF. Using reference TRBV11-2 and TRBJ2-5 for the parts outside the CDR3, the full variable domain is EAGVAQSPRYKIIEKRQSVAFWCNPISGHATLYWYQQILGQGPKLLIQFQNNGVVDDSQLPKDRFSAERLKGVDSTLKIQPAKLEDSAVYLCASSSTIDSDDGVAQYFGPGTRLLVL.

This chain uses TRBV30 with TRBJ1-2; D gene ambiguous. The CDR3 loop spans 11 amino acids. V dropped 1 base and J dropped 5 bases, with 5 bases sitting between them. Germline V CDR1 and CDR2: GTSNPN, SVGIG (reference sequence). CDR3 in amino acids: CAWSAGYGYTF. CDR3 nucleotides: TGTGCCTGGAGTGCCGGGTATGGCTACACCTTC.

J is TRBJ2-1 and V is TRBV5-4; 7 bases line up with TRBD2. Germline CDR1 is SGHNT and CDR2 is YYREEE (reference sequence). This CDR3 is 13 amino acids long. V dropped 1 base and J dropped 9; count of bases not matched to a gene: 4. CDR3 DNA: TGTGCCAGCAGCTTGACCGGGGAGGGTGAGCAGTTCTTC. This gives the protein CASSLTGEGEQFF.

V and J are TRBV30 and TRBJ1-2, with D perhaps matching TRBD1 (5 bases). The germline CDR1 and CDR2 sequences are GTSNPN and SVGIG (reference sequence). Trimming cost V 0 bases and J 4 bases, with 12 bases left between them. The CDR3 has 14 residues. The CDR3 coding sequence is TGTGCCTGGAGTGTAGATAGGGGCGGCTATGGCTACACCTTC. This translates into CAWSVDRGGYGYTF.

The chain carries TRBV5-1 and TRBJ2-2; 9 bases align to TRBD2. Germline loops: CDR1 SGHRS, CDR2 YFSETQ. CDR3 size: 16 residues. With V trimmed by 0 bases and J by 8 bases, 8 bases remained unmatched. CDR3 sequence: CASSLAPSGGMGELFF. CDR3 in DNA: TGCGCCAGCAGCTTGGCCCCCAGCGGGGGGATGGGGGAGCTGTTTTTT.

The chain uses TRBV7-7 and TRBJ2-1; TRBD1 matches at 8 bases. Germline CDR1 reads SSHAT; CDR2 reads FNYEAQ (reference sequence). The junction had 15 bases not matched to a gene; V was cut back by 5 bases and J by 0 bases. The CDR3 contains 19 residues. In DNA form, the CDR3 reads TGTGCCAGCAGCCCCCGCGTGTTGTGGACAGGGAGCTCCTACAATGAGCAGTTCTTC. This codes for CASSPRVLWTGSSYNEQFF.

The chain carries TRBV7-2 and TRBJ1-1, with 7 bases lining up with TRBD1. Germline trimming cut 5 bases from V and 4 bases from J; bases unmatched to any gene: 10. Germline V gives CDR1 SGHTA, CDR2 FQGNSA. The CDR3 contains 15 residues. Written as DNA, the CDR3 is TGTGCCAGCAGCCTTACAACAGGGGTAGGCACTGAAGCTTTCTTT. Its protein product is CASSLTTGVGTEAFF.

This chain connects TRBV18 to TRBJ1-4, with 7 bases matching TRBD1. V lost 4 bases and J lost 1; bases outside the gene matches: 3. Germline CDR1 and CDR2: KGHSH and LQKENI. The CDR3 has 15 amino acids. Written as DNA, the CDR3 is TGTGCCAGCTCACTTAACAGGGGAACTAATGAAAAACTGTTTTTT. It specifies CASSLNRGTNEKLFF.

The chain combines TRBV11-2 with TRBJ2-5, with 7 bases that match TRBD1. Germline-derived CDR1 and CDR2 are SGHAT and FQNNGV. There are 13 residues in the CDR3. V dropped 3 bases and J dropped 5; count of bases not matched to a gene: 3. The CDR3 DNA follows: TGTGCCAGCAGCTTCGGCAGGGGGGAGACCCAGTACTTC. It encodes CASSFGRGETQYF.

This sequence joins TRBV5-4 and TRBJ2-5; 7 bases fit TRBD2. Germline CDR1 and CDR2: SGHNT and YYREEE (reference sequence). J lost 5 bases, V lost 4 bases, and 11 bases had no gene match. The CDR3 consists of 15 residues. The CDR3 DNA reads as TGTGCCAGCAGCCTGGGGAGGGGCCCCCTGGAGACCCAGTACTTC. Protein: CASSLGRGPLETQYF. Together with reference TRBV5-4 and TRBJ2-5, the CDR3 gives the full variable domain: ETGVTQSPTHLIKTRGQQVTLRCSSQSGHNTVSWYQQALGQGPQFIFQYYREEENGRGNFPPRFSGLQFPNYSSELNVNALELDDSALYLCASSLGRGPLETQYFGPGTRLLVL.

The chain has TRBV6-5 and TRBJ2-2; 7 nucleotides match TRBD1. There are 15 residues in the CDR3. Germline loops: CDR1 MNHEY, CDR2 SVGAGI. Trimming cost V 5 bases and J 4 bases; bases outside gene matches: 7. CDR3 in amino acids: CASSQRTGGTGELFF. The CDR3 coding sequence is TGTGCCAGCAGTCAGCGGACAGGAGGCACCGGGGAGCTGTTTTTT.

This rearrangement joins TRBV20-1 to TRBJ2-7; 7 bases map to TRBD2. Germline assignment: CDR1 DFQATT and CDR2 SNEGSKA (reference sequence). This CDR3 is built from 11 residues. The ends lost 8 bases at V and 2 bases at J; junction bases unmatched: 3. The CDR3 DNA is TGCAGTAGCGGGGTGACCTACGAGCAGTACTTC. This sequence encodes CSSGVTYEQYF.

The chain is built from TRBV3-1 (or the pseudogene TRBV3-2) and TRBJ2-5, with D possibly TRBD2 on 5 matching bases. CDR3 length: 16 amino acids. V was cut by 0 bases and J by 4 bases, with 15 bases left in between. Germline V lookup: CDR1 LGHDT, CDR2 YNNKEL (reference sequence). The CDR3 sequence is CASSQDRTGTLETQYF. CDR3 in DNA: TGTGCCAGCAGCCAAGATCGGACGGGAACGTTAGAGACCCAGTACTTC.

The chain uses TRBV4-3 and TRBJ1-4, with 8 bases fitting TRBD1. The CDR3 consists of 15 residues. Germline values: CDR1 LGHNA, CDR2 YSLEER. The J segment lost 8 bases and the V segment lost 3 bases, leaving 8 bases of the junction unmatched. The CDR3 protein is CASSQNRGVYEKLFF. CDR3 DNA: TGCGCCAGCAGCCAGAACAGGGGGGTATACGAAAAACTGTTTTTT.

The rearrangement uses TRBV19 and TRBJ2-7; perhaps TRBD2 as D (7 bases). CDR1 is LNHDA, CDR2 SQIVND, per germline (reference sequence). V was shortened by 5 bases and J by 7 bases, with 18 bases between the two germline ends. The CDR3 length is 14 residues. The CDR3 coding sequence is TGTGCCAGTAGTTCAAGGACAGCCGGGAGGGAGCAGTACTTC. Its translation is CASSSRTAGREQYF. Full variable domain (remainder filled in from reference TRBV19 and TRBJ2-7): DGGITQSPKYLFRKEGQNVTLSCEQNLNHDAMYWYRQDPGQGLRLIYYSQIVNDFQKGDIAEGYSVSREKKESFPLTVTSAQKNPTAFYLCASSSRTAGREQYFGPGTRLTVT.

The chain has TRBV19 and TRBJ2-7; 10 bases are a match to TRBD1. With V trimmed by 0 bases and J by 4 bases, 3 bases remained unmatched. The V gene's germline CDR1 is LNHDA and CDR2 SQIVND (reference sequence). The CDR3 consists of 15 residues. The CDR3 sequence: CASSIEGQGVYEQYF. The DNA for the CDR3 is TGTGCCAGTAGTATAGAAGGACAGGGGGTATACGAGCAGTACTTC.